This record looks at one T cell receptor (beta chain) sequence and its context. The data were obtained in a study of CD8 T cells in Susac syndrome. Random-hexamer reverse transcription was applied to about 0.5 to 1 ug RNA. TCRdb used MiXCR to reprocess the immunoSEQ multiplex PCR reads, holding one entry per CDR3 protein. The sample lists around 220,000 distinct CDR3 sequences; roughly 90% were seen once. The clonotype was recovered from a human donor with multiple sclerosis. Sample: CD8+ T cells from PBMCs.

CDR3 DNA sequence: TGCAGTGCCCCTAGCCCCTTTGGCTCAAGCTCCTACAATGAGCAGTTCTTC. It encodes CSAPSPFGSSSYNEQFF. The chain combines TRBV20-1 with TRBJ2-1, with a weak D call TRBD2 (5 bases). V was cut by 6 bases and J by 0 bases, with 21 bases left in between. Germline V CDR1 and CDR2: DFQATT, SNEGSKA (reference sequence). This CDR3 comprises 17 residues.